The 25 T cell receptor beta chains given below trace back to one sample, sequenced in a study of CD8+CD57+ T cells in acquired aplastic anemia. CDR3 and TCR beta VDJ profiling relied on genomic DNA as the template. TCRdb called the reads again in MiXCR, with one record for every CDR3 protein. The table shows approximately 180,000 distinct CDR3 sequences, with roughly 65% occurring only once. Sequencing was done on patients that had shown CD8+CD57+ cell expansion by flow cytometry. Sequencing was carried out using sorted CD4+, CD8+, or CD8+CD57+ T cells (not recorded which) from PBMCs. All receptors derive from a human donor with aplastic anemia.

This clonotype has a count of ten or more. The rearrangement uses TRBV19 and TRBJ2-7, with 10 nucleotides matching TRBD1. The CDR3 runs to 18 residues. J gave up 3 bases and V 7 bases, and 18 bases lay outside the gene matches. The germline V gene has CDR1 LNHDA and CDR2 SQIVND (reference sequence). CDR3 nucleotide sequence: TGTGCCAGTATCGATTTAGATCGGGACAGGGGACCCCTCTACGAGCAGTACTTC. It codes for CASIDLDRDRGPLYEQYF.

The chain uses TRBV20-1 and TRBJ2-1, with 11 bases matching TRBD2. There are 15 residues in the CDR3. Unmatched junction bases numbered 5, after V lost 6 bases and J lost 1 base. Germline V gene data show CDR1 as DFQATT and CDR2 as SNEGSKA (reference sequence). This CDR3 is CSADGTSGSYNEQFF. The CDR3 DNA reads as TGCAGTGCGGACGGGACTAGCGGATCCTACAATGAGCAGTTCTTC.

Notes on this clonotype: This may be a read error, as it is one base from a much larger clone. The CDR3 DNA sequence: TGTGTCAGCAGCGAGGACAGGGATGGTATAGATACGCAGTATTTT. Encoded protein: CVSSEDRDGIDTQYF. This chain joins TRBV5-8 and TRBJ2-3; 8 bases align to TRBD1. In germline, CDR1 is SGHTS, CDR2 YDEGEE. The CDR3 loop spans 15 amino acids.

This clonotype appeared a few times. CDR3: CASSLSGRPGDEQYF. Here the CDR3 DNA reads TGTGCCAGCAGTTTATCGGGCCGACCTGGCGACGAGCAGTACTTC. The rearrangement links TRBV2 to TRBJ2-7; D is unclear. This CDR3 has 15 amino acids. The germline V gene encodes CDR1 SNHLY and CDR2 FYNNEI. V gave up 5 bases and J gave up 5 bases, with 19 bases separating them.

The CDR3 protein is CATSREGGYNEQFF. The CDR3 bases are TGTGCCACCAGCAGGGAGGGGGGGTACAATGAGCAGTTCTTC. The gene calls are TRBV15 and TRBJ2-1; D is possibly TRBD2 (7 bases). V gave up 3 bases and J gave up 4 bases, with 10 bases separating them. The CDR3 covers 14 residues. Per the germline V gene, CDR1 is LNHNV and CDR2 is YYDKDF (reference sequence).

This clonotype was counted at least ten times. This rearrangement joins TRBV20-1 to TRBJ2-7, with 9 bases matching TRBD1. CDR3 length equals 12 residues. Germline V gives CDR1 DFQATT, CDR2 SNEGSKA (reference sequence). V gave up 6 bases and J gave up 4 bases; unmatched junction bases: 4. The CDR3 protein is CSAGQGWYEQYF. The DNA of the CDR3 is TGCAGTGCCGGACAGGGGTGGTACGAGCAGTACTTC.

CDR3 amino acids: CASSKLKYNEQFF. The DNA for the CDR3 is TGCGCCAGCAGCAAACTAAAGTACAATGAGCAGTTCTTC. The rearrangement uses TRBV10-1 and TRBJ2-1; no reliable D call. The CDR3 extends over 13 amino acids. Germline-derived CDR1 and CDR2 are WNHNN and SYGVQD (reference sequence). Trimming removed 6 bases from V and 4 bases from J, with 10 bases in between.

V and J are TRBV6-5 and TRBJ2-7, with 8 bases matching TRBD1. The ends lost 4 bases at V and 0 bases at J; junction bases unmatched: 2. CDR1 and CDR2 (germline): MNHEY, SVGAGI. This CDR3 spans 14 amino acids. The CDR3 DNA is TGTGCCAGCAGTTGGCAGGGGGCCTCCTACGAGCAGTACTTC. Amino acids: CASSWQGASYEQYF.

The chain joins TRBV7-9 to TRBJ2-4, with D perhaps being TRBD1 or TRBD2 (6 bases each). Germline CDR1 SEHNR, CDR2 FQNEAQ (reference sequence). The CDR3 spans 12 residues. The V gene lost 1 base and the J gene lost 10 bases, with 8 bases spanning the gap. The CDR3 nucleotides are TGTGCCAGCAGCTTAGGAGGGGGGATTCAGTACTTC. It encodes CASSLGGGIQYF.

The chain joins TRBV20-1 to TRBJ1-6; D remains ambiguous. Germline lookup yields CDR1 DFQATT and CDR2 SNEGSKA (reference sequence). This CDR3 is 13 amino acids long. V gave up 5 bases and J gave up 9 bases, with 14 bases separating them. The CDR3 reads CSAAPGWGSPLHF. The CDR3 nucleotides read TGCAGTGCTGCACCCGGGTGGGGTTCACCCCTCCACTTT.

J is TRBJ1-6 and V is TRBV20-1; the match to TRBD1 covers 7 bases. This CDR3 contains 17 residues. V was pared by 6 bases and J by 2 bases, with 13 bases of the junction left unmatched. Germline V gene sequence: CDR1 DFQATT, CDR2 SNEGSKA (reference sequence). CDR3 bases: TGCAGTGCCGCCAGCACCGAAAGGGGGCCCTATAATTCACCCCTCCACTTT. It is translated as CSAASTERGPYNSPLHF.

Concerning this clonotype: This CDR3 fails to terminate in the conserved phenylalanine or tryptophan, so it likely reflects a read error. V gene TRBV6-1 combines with J gene TRBJ2-3, with 8 bases that match TRBD1. Germline assignment: CDR1 MNHNS and CDR2 SASEGT. Trimming took 0 bases from V and 11 from J; bases not matched to a gene: 22. The CDR3 spans 19 residues. The CDR3 reads CASSEALLFRDRRYYEQYL. In nucleotides, the CDR3 is TGTGCCAGCAGTGAAGCGCTATTGTTTAGGGACAGGCGATACTACGAGCAGTATCTT.

On this clonotype: The CDR3 ends on some other residue instead of the conserved phenylalanine or tryptophan, so this is likely a read error. The DNA is left out, because the CDR3 cannot be placed on it with certainty; the CDR3 is given as TCRdb lists it. V usage is TRBV20-1 and J usage is TRBJ2-5; the table assigns TRBD1, which was not confirmed against the DNA. The V gene's germline CDR1 is DFQATT and CDR2 SNEGSKA (reference sequence). The CDR3 region is 18 residues in length, termini included. The CDR3: CSARDRDRGLYGGYTFGS.

As to this clonotype: An end of the junction does not agree with germline; a read error may underlie this. The V and J genes are TRBV7-7 and TRBJ2-2, with D unresolved. The germline V gene encodes CDR1 SSHAT and CDR2 FNYEAQ (reference sequence). The CDR3 sequence is 12 residues long. DNA for the CDR3: TGTGCTAGCAGTCAAAGGGACGGGGAGCTGTTTTTT. Its translation: CASSQRDGELFF.

This clonotype has ten or more counts. This chain links TRBV5-1 with TRBJ1-3; unclear D gene. Germline V lookup: CDR1 SGHRS, CDR2 YFSETQ. The length of the CDR3 is 15 residues. Trimming left V 2 bases short and J 0 bases short, with 9 bases between. CDR3 sequence: CASSLGIGSGNTIYF. CDR3 DNA: TGCGCCAGCAGCTTAGGAATCGGCTCTGGAAACACCATATATTTT.

Remarks on this clonotype: The junction and the germline gene differ at one end; a read error may be behind it. J is TRBJ1-1 and V is TRBV6-1; D uncertain. This CDR3 spans 15 amino acids. Germline loops: CDR1 MNHNS, CDR2 SASEGT. The CDR3: CAGKTHIGMNTEACF. For the CDR3, the DNA is TGTGCCGGCAAGACTCACATAGGGATGAACACTGAAGCTTGCTTT.

Concerning this clonotype itself: Its ends do not fully match the called genes, so a read error is possible. This rearrangement joins TRBV20-1 to TRBJ2-5; TRBD2 agrees at 8 bases. The CDR3 covers 13 residues. CDR1 is DFQATT and CDR2 is SNEGSKA in the germline V gene (reference sequence). CDR3 coding DNA: TGCAGCGTTGACGGGGGGGAGGAAGAGACCCAGTGCTTC. It specifies CSVDGGEEETQCF.

V is TRBV9 and J is TRBJ2-1; weak D call: TRBD2 (5 bases). The CDR3 totals 16 residues. Between the trimmed V and J ends, which lost 6 bases and 0 bases, there was a span of 16 bases. The V gene's germline CDR1 is SGDLS and CDR2 YYNGEE. The CDR3 nucleotides are TGTGCCAGCAAGGATGGGCGGGCTAGCTCCTACAATGAGCAGTTCTTC. Protein product: CASKDGRASSYNEQFF. The variable domain in full, completed from reference TRBV9 and TRBJ2-1, reads DSGVTQTPKHLITATGQRVTLRCSPRSGDLSVYWYQQSLDQGLQFLIQYYNGEERAKGNILERFSAQQFPDLHSELNLSSLELGDSALYFCASKDGRASSYNEQFFGPGTRLTVL.

The rearrangement joins TRBV30 to TRBJ1-1, with D unresolved. Looked up from germline, CDR1 is GTSNPN and CDR2 is SVGIG (reference sequence). The CDR3 runs 15 residues. V lost 0 bases, J lost 1 base, and 12 bases lay in between. CDR3 sequence: CAWSVLGYSNTEAFF. The CDR3 DNA follows: TGTGCCTGGAGTGTACTCGGCTATTCGAACACTGAAGCTTTCTTT.

The chain employs TRBV29-1 and TRBJ1-2; D gene unclear. The CDR3 is 15 residues long. Looked up from germline, CDR1 is SQVTM and CDR2 is ANQGSEA. Trimming took off 2 bases at V and 7 bases at J, with 20 bases between the two ends. The CDR3 DNA reads as TGCAGCGTTGAAAATTTGGGGTCCCCCGCGAGTGGCTACACCTTC. Its translation: CSVENLGSPASGYTF.

J is TRBJ1-1 and V is TRBV5-1; D remains unclear. Between the trimmed V and J ends, which lost 0 bases and 8 bases, there was a span of 8 bases. Germline V gene sequence: CDR1 SGHRS, CDR2 YFSETQ. The CDR3 runs to 12 residues. The CDR3 loop is CASSLDWGEAFF. CDR3 sequence (DNA): TGCGCCAGCAGCTTGGACTGGGGAGAAGCTTTCTTT.

This clonotype was found a few times. The rearrangement links TRBV2 to TRBJ2-3; D unresolved. The length of the CDR3 is 14 residues. CDR1 is SNHLY and CDR2 is FYNNEI in the germline V gene. Trimming left V 5 bases short and J 2 bases short, with 11 bases between. The CDR3 sequence: CASSLSGITDTQYF. The CDR3, as DNA: TGTGCCAGCAGTCTTAGTGGGATCACAGATACGCAGTATTTT.

This clonotype was detected only a few times. The chain combines TRBV25-1 with TRBJ1-4, with a possible D match to TRBD1 (5 bases). Per germline, CDR1 MGHDK and CDR2 SYGVNS. Trimming cost V 2 bases and J 5 bases, with 21 bases left between them. The CDR3 loop spans 18 amino acids. CDR3 sequence reads: CASSEGTARGTKNEKLFF. CDR3 DNA: TGTGCCAGCAGTGAAGGAACTGCTCGAGGGACCAAAAATGAAAAACTGTTTTTT.

This clonotype was counted ten times or more. The chain recombines TRBV7-2 with TRBJ2-2, with D hard to call. Per germline, CDR1 SGHTA and CDR2 FQGNSA. This CDR3 has 16 amino acids. V dropped 0 bases and J dropped 4 bases, with 12 bases sitting between them. The DNA of the CDR3 is TGTGCCAGCAGCTTAGCTTGGCAGGCGGTCACCGGGGAGCTGTTTTTT. Translating it yields CASSLAWQAVTGELFF.

The chain couples TRBV9 to TRBJ1-2, with D tentatively TRBD1 (6 bases). Germline V lookup: CDR1 SGDLS, CDR2 YYNGEE. V was clipped by 2 bases and J by 12 bases, with 11 bases between them. CDR3 length equals 11 residues. The CDR3 region is CASSVSGADTF. The CDR3 region has the DNA TGTGCCAGCAGCGTTTCAGGGGCGGACACCTTC.